This T cell receptor beta chain was found in a study of shared clonotypes between healthy human individuals. The genomic DNA of each subset was split evenly across several immunoSEQ plates. Authors' methods: Quality scores were absent from the junction-only immunoSEQ sequences, so filtering differed. Here immunoSEQ multiplex PCR was the method, and the copy in TCRdb shows in-frame clones only, minus some. That table gives V, J and clone size, and the DNA gave D and trimming. The sample holds roughly 2 million clones, approximately 96% seen once. The study, taken as a whole, reports: Enrolling few donors narrowed the genetic and exposure-history diversity that was represented.

Worth noting for this clone: Its antigen is not known.

Trimming removed 3 bases from V and 6 bases from J, with 20 bases in between. In germline, CDR1 is SNHLY, CDR2 FYNNEI. The CDR3 is made up of 16 amino acids. The clonotype comes from a man younger than 35 in good health. The specimen sequenced was naive CD4+ T cells sorted from blood. Subset described: CD45RA+ positively selected. The chain employs TRBV2 and TRBJ1-2; maybe TRBD1 (6 bases). As DNA, the CDR3 is TGTGCCAGCAGTGATTGGTCTCGGAACAGGGAGAATGGCTACACCTTC. Translating gives CASSDWSRNRENGYTF.